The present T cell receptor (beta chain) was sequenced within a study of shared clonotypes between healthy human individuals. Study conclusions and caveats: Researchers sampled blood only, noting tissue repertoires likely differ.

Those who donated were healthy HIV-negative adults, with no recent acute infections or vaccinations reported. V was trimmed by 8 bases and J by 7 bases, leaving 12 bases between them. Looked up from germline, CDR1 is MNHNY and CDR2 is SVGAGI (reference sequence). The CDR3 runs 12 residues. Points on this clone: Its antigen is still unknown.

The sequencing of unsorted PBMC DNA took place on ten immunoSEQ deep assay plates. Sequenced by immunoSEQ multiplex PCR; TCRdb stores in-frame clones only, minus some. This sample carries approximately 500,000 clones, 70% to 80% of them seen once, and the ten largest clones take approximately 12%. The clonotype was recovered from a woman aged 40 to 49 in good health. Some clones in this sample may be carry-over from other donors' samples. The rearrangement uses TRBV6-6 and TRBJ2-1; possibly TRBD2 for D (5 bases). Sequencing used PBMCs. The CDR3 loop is CASLEVLNEQFF. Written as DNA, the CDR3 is TGTGCCAGCCTGGAGGTCTTGAATGAGCAGTTCTTC.